This TCR beta chain was documented in a study of blood T cell repertoires in COVID-19. In the study overall: Samples representing acute and convalescent COVID-19 were sourced from the United States, Italy and Spain. Sources were T cells, B-cell-depleted T cells, or PBMCs; the material itself was cDNA or gDNA.

As handled by the study authors: Estimates of nucleated cell counts were drawn from the amplification of reference gene primers. Repertoires were generated with immunoSEQ multiplex PCR, while TCRdb's copy carries only in-frame clones and drops some. V and J calls and clone size are given by that table; D and trimming were obtained from the DNA. Here the sample spans around 60,000 clones, 81% being singletons. This clone was seen a few times. The CDR3 loop spans 15 amino acids. From germline, CDR1 is MNHEY and CDR2 SMNVEV (reference sequence). V lost 2 bases to trimming and J lost 0 bases; unmatched junction nucleotides: 3.

This receptor was obtained from a woman older than 75 with active or convalescent COVID-19. V usage is TRBV27 and J usage is TRBJ1-1; 7 bases fit TRBD1. Sequencing input: peripheral blood. CDR3 sequence (DNA): TGTGCCAGCAGTTTAAGGACAGGCATGAACACTGAAGCTTTCTTT. It codes for CASSLRTGMNTEAFF.